This T cell receptor beta chain was sequenced for a study of T cells in Graves' hyperthyroidism and ophthalmopathy. Findings and caveats of the study: Blood held most thyroid clonotypes expanded above 0.001 frequency.

The count of this clonotype is one. Its antigen is undetermined. Each ophthalmopathy patient scored at least 3 on the Clinical Activity Score and at least 4 on NOSPECS grade, with duration under 3 months. There were TCR beta CDR3 regions amplified from RNA transcripts. Primed by the HTBI set, a first-round RT-PCR was run on the TCR CDR3. TCRdb redid the calling of the multiplex PCR reads with MiXCR, one entry per CDR3 protein. The table includes a few hundred thousand distinct CDR3 sequences, approximately 16% detected once. This CDR3 comprises 15 residues. Germline V gene lookup returns CDR1 SGHVS and CDR2 FNYEAQ. V was trimmed by 4 bases and J by 7 bases, leaving 16 bases between them.

The sample consisted of blood. The chain recombines TRBV7-6 with TRBJ2-2; D may be TRBD1 or TRBD2 (6 bases each). The receptor comes from a woman between 40 and 50 years old with Graves' ophthalmopathy. The CDR3, as DNA: TGTGCCAGCAGCTCGACACAGGGAGGCGACGGGGAGCTGTTTTTT. Amino acid sequence: CASSSTQGGDGELFF.